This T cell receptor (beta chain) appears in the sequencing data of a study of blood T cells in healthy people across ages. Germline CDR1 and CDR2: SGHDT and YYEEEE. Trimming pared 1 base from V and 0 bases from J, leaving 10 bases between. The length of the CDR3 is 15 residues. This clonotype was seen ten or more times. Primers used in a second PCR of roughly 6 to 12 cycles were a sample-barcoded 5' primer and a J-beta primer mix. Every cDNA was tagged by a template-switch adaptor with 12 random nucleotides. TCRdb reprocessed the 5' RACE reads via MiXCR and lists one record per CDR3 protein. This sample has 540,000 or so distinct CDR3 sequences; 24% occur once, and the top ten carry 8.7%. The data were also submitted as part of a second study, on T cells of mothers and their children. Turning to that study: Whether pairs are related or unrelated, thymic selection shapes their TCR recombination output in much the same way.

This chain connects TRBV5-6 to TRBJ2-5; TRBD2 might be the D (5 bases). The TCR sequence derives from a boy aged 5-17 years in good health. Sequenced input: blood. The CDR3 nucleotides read TGTGCCAGCAGCTTGTTAACGGGAAACCAAGAGACCCAGTACTTC. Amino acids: CASSLLTGNQETQYF.